The clone carrying this TCR beta chain was detected once. CDR1 is SNHLY and CDR2 is FYNNEI in the germline V gene. The V segment lost 5 bases and the J segment 9 bases; nucleotides outside the gene matches: 11. The CDR3 totals 16 residues. The entry originates in a study of blood T cell repertoires in COVID-19. Assay used: immunoSEQ multiplex PCR; TCRdb lists only in-frame clones, some missing. Of 190,000 or so clones in the sample, approximately 86% are singletons; the top ten hold roughly 4.5%. This clonotype was obtained from a woman between 25 and 40 years old who had been exposed to COVID-19. This chain links TRBV2 with TRBJ1-6; 9 bases line up with TRBD1. Material: PBMCs or T cells enriched from blood (not recorded which). For the CDR3, the DNA is TGTGCCAGCAGTCCGGGACAGGGAGGTTGGAGTTCACCCCTCCACTTT. Amino acids: CASSPGQGGWSSPLHF.